This TCR beta chain was captured by sequencing in a study of CD8 T cells in Susac syndrome. Study-level information: Among the sequenced Susac syndrome patients, five or six had active disease while roughly 8 were in remission.

As for this clonotype: Its target is unknown.

Random hexamers were used to reverse transcribe the RNA input (about 0.45 to 1 ug). Amplification of the TCR beta CDR3 was carried out by immunoSEQ multiplex PCR, which spanned a total of 54 Vbeta and 13 Jbeta segments. TCRdb recomputed calls from the immunoSEQ multiplex PCR reads with MiXCR, one row per CDR3 protein. The sample lists some 140,000 distinct CDR3 sequences; around 95% were seen once. Germline V CDR1 and CDR2: SGDLS, YYNGEE. CDR3 length equals 16 residues. V was pared by 4 bases and J by 5 bases, with 10 bases of the junction left unmatched. General study findings and limits: Clonal expansion of Susac CD8+ cells peaked in TEMRA cells, and it also peaked in active patients.

Sequencing of TCR beta was undertaken in CD8+ and CD4+ T cells derived from blood. This TCR derives from a human donor with Susac syndrome. The chain has TRBV9 and TRBJ2-2; 8 nucleotides line up with TRBD1. Sequencing was done on a sample of CD8+ T cells from PBMCs. The CDR3 sequence is CASSTRQGIRTGELFF. CDR3 nucleotides: TGTGCCAGCAGCACCAGACAGGGGATTAGAACCGGGGAGCTGTTTTTT.